This T cell receptor beta chain was recovered during a study of blood T cell repertoires in COVID-19. Study overall: Collection of acute and convalescent COVID-19 samples took place in the United States, Italy and Spain. T cells, B-cell-depleted T cells, or PBMCs provided the cDNA or gDNA that served as material.

Clones were sequenced by immunoSEQ multiplex PCR, and TCRdb holds only the in-frame ones, with some missing. This sample yields about 99,000 clones, of which around 82% are seen a single time; about 5% belongs to the top ten. This CDR3 has 13 amino acids. CDR1 is GTSNPN, CDR2 SVGIG, per germline (reference sequence). V trimming: 3 bases; J trimming: 1 base; junction bases outside the gene matches: 1. Input material: peripheral blood. V is TRBV30 and J is TRBJ2-3, with 7 positions matching TRBD1. The sequence was obtained from a man between 60 and 75 years old with acute or convalescent COVID-19. The DNA of the CDR3 is TGTGCCTGGAGAGGACAGGGCACAGATACGCAGTATTTT. Its protein is CAWRGQGTDTQYF.